Listed here are 19 T cell receptor beta chains from one sample, sequenced in a study of T cell responses to AZD1222 COVID-19 vaccine. Repertoires were generated with immunoSEQ multiplex PCR, while TCRdb's copy carries only in-frame clones and drops some. Found here are some 120,000 clones, 87% of them singletons; the top ten hold 1.4% to 1.5%. This material consisted of peripheral blood, taken on day 0 of AZD1222 vaccination. Receptors originate from an adult in good health.

The gene calls are TRBV28 and TRBJ1-1; a weak D match, TRBD1 (5 bases). The V and J ends lost 5 bases and 0 bases respectively, with 13 bases between them. This CDR3 region has 15 residues. In germline, CDR1 is MDHEN, CDR2 SYDVKM. This CDR3 is CASSPLGLLNTEAFF. The CDR3 nucleotides are TGTGCCAGCAGTCCCCTGGGACTCCTGAACACTGAAGCTTTCTTT.

The chain joins TRBV12-3 or TRBV12-4 to TRBJ1-5; 8 bases are a match to TRBD1. Trimming cost V 5 bases and J 7 bases; bases outside gene matches: 4. This CDR3 region has 13 residues. The CDR3 DNA is TGTGCCAGCAGTGAACAGGGGGAACAGCCCCAGCATTTT. It encodes CASSEQGEQPQHF.

This chain uses TRBV5-3 with TRBJ2-5, with 8 bases lining up with TRBD1. TRBV5-3 has ORF status, its function being uncertain. The CDR3 loop spans 15 amino acids. Losses at the gene ends were 2 bases for V and 5 bases for J; bases not matched to a gene: 8. The CDR3 nucleotides are TGTGCCAGAAGCTTCCGGCAGGGGGCGCGGGAGACCCAGTACTTC. Its translation is CARSFRQGARETQYF.

This chain links TRBV11-2 with TRBJ2-5, with a tentative D call TRBD2 (5 bases). Germline V CDR1 and CDR2: SGHAT, FQNNGV. The CDR3 is 16 amino acids. Trimming left V 5 bases short and J 1 base short, with 17 bases between. The CDR3 reads CASSRSLGRGQETQYF. CDR3 DNA: TGTGCCAGCAGCCGATCCTTAGGACGGGGCCAAGAGACCCAGTACTTC.

This rearrangement joins TRBV11-1 to TRBJ1-1, with D hard to call. Germline V gene lookup returns CDR1 SGHAT and CDR2 FQDESV (reference sequence). V gave up 5 bases and J gave up 1 base, with 8 bases separating them. There are 13 residues in the CDR3. The CDR3 DNA follows: TGTGCCAGCAGCCTCCAGGCGAACACTGAAGCTTTCTTT. Translated, it gives CASSLQANTEAFF.

This chain joins TRBV29-1 and TRBJ2-7; 7 positions agree with TRBD2. The CDR3 spans 11 residues. Trimming removed 8 bases from V and 7 bases from J; junction bases left unmatched: 8. CDR1 and CDR2 from the germline V gene are SQVTM and ANQGSEA. The CDR3 reads CSPGGTREQYF. CDR3 sequence (DNA): TGCAGCCCGGGGGGAACGCGAGAGCAGTACTTC.

The J gene is TRBJ2-1, the V gene TRBV7-2; 7 positions match TRBD2. The J segment lost 0 bases and the V segment lost 3 bases, leaving 11 bases of the junction unmatched. This CDR3 is 18 amino acids long. Germline V lookup: CDR1 SGHTA, CDR2 FQGNSA. The chain's CDR3 is CASSFGGGLLSSYNEQFF. DNA of the CDR3: TGTGCCAGCAGCTTTGGGGGGGGACTTTTGAGCTCCTACAATGAGCAGTTCTTC.

The chain employs TRBV7-9 and TRBJ1-4; 8 nucleotides agree with TRBD1. In germline, CDR1 is SEHNR, CDR2 FQNEAQ (reference sequence). The CDR3 has 15 residues. V lost 5 bases to trimming and J lost 3 bases; unmatched junction nucleotides: 5. CDR3 bases: TGTGCCAGCAGCCGTCAGGGGGCAGCTAATGAAAAACTGTTTTTT. It specifies CASSRQGAANEKLFF.

The chain employs TRBV28 and TRBJ2-5; possible D gene TRBD1, 6 bases. V lost 3 bases, J lost 5 bases, and 13 bases lay in between. Germline assignment: CDR1 MDHEN and CDR2 SYDVKM. The CDR3 is 14 amino acids. CDR3: CASSFPTGRETQYF. The CDR3 nucleotides are TGTGCCAGCAGTTTTCCCACAGGGCGGGAGACCCAGTACTTC. The whole variable domain, remainder taken from reference TRBV28 and TRBJ2-5, is DVKVTQSSRYLVKRTGEKVFLECVQDMDHENMFWYRQDPGLGLRLIYFSYDVKMKEKGDIPEGYSVSREKKERFSLILESASTNQTSMYLCASSFPTGRETQYFGPGTRLLVL.

The V and J genes are TRBV29-1 and TRBJ1-1; D remains unclear. V lost 4 bases and J 0 bases, leaving 9 bases between the germline ends. This CDR3 is 13 amino acids long. Germline lookup yields CDR1 SQVTM and CDR2 ANQGSEA. Written as DNA, the CDR3 is TGCAGCGTTGCGTGGGCCATGAACACTGAAGCTTTCTTT. Its protein product is CSVAWAMNTEAFF.

This clone was counted once. The gene calls are TRBV7-2 and TRBJ1-1; D remains unclear. This CDR3 has 15 amino acids. V dropped 0 bases and J dropped 6 bases, with 14 bases sitting between them. The germline V gene encodes CDR1 SGHTA and CDR2 FQGNSA. The CDR3 nucleotides are TGTGCCAGCAGCTTAGCGCATAAGGGAGTGGCTGAAGCTTTCTTT. This codes for CASSLAHKGVAEAFF.

The chain is built from TRBV3-1 (or the pseudogene TRBV3-2) and TRBJ2-2; 11 bases are shared with TRBD2. CDR1 is LGHDT, CDR2 YNNKEL, per germline (reference sequence). Losses at the gene ends were 1 base for V and 0 bases for J; bases not matched to a gene: 4. This CDR3 has 18 residues. The CDR3 here is CASSQGLAGGPNTGELFF. CDR3 nucleotides: TGTGCCAGCAGCCAAGGTCTAGCGGGGGGACCGAACACCGGGGAGCTGTTTTTT.

The J gene is TRBJ1-2, the V gene TRBV12-5; 7 nucleotides agree with TRBD1. The J segment lost 4 bases and the V segment lost 6 bases, leaving 2 bases of the junction unmatched. CDR1 and CDR2 (germline): LGHNT, FRNRAP. The CDR3 totals 12 residues. The CDR3 here is CASGRDSYGYTF. CDR3 nucleotide sequence: TGTGCTAGTGGCCGGGACAGCTATGGCTACACCTTC.

V is TRBV5-1 and J is TRBJ2-7, with 7 bases that match TRBD2. The CDR3 spans 17 residues. Germline V gives CDR1 SGHRS, CDR2 YFSETQ. Trimming at V came to 4 bases and at J to 2 bases, leaving 15 bases not matched to a gene. CDR3 DNA sequence: TGCGCCAGCAGCACGGGTCCTAGCGGCACGACCGCCTACGAGCAGTACTTC. It yields the protein CASSTGPSGTTAYEQYF.

The V gene is TRBV28, the J gene TRBJ2-7, with 7 positions matching TRBD2. With 1 base clipped from V and 3 bases from J, the junction kept 3 bases outside the gene matches. Germline V gene lookup returns CDR1 MDHEN and CDR2 SYDVKM. The CDR3 is 14 residues long. In DNA, the CDR3 is TGTGCCAGCAGTTTATCGGGCGGGGGCTACGAGCAGTACTTC. Protein product: CASSLSGGGYEQYF. Supplemented by reference TRBV28 and TRBJ2-7, the full variable domain reads DVKVTQSSRYLVKRTGEKVFLECVQDMDHENMFWYRQDPGLGLRLIYFSYDVKMKEKGDIPEGYSVSREKKERFSLILESASTNQTSMYLCASSLSGGGYEQYFGPGTRLTVT.

J is TRBJ2-7 and V is TRBV6-5; 11 bases are a match to TRBD2. With 6 bases clipped from V and 3 bases from J, the junction kept 7 bases outside the gene matches. The germline CDR1 and CDR2 sequences are MNHEY and SVGAGI. The CDR3 is made up of 15 amino acids. CDR3 nucleotide sequence: TGTGCCAGCAGGTCTTCTAGCGGGGGGATCTACGAGCAGTACTTC. Translating it yields CASRSSSGGIYEQYF.

At least ten counts were recorded for this clone. V and J are TRBV19 and TRBJ1-5, with TRBD1 as a possible D gene (5 bases). The V and J ends lost 7 bases and 1 base respectively, with 14 bases between them. The CDR3 runs 15 residues. Per the germline V gene, CDR1 is LNHDA and CDR2 is SQIVND (reference sequence). CDR3 sequence reads: CASKGQGRSNQPQHF. In DNA, the CDR3 is TGTGCCAGTAAGGGGCAGGGACGGAGCAATCAGCCCCAGCATTTT.

This clone was found once. The DNA for the CDR3 is TGTGCCAGTAGTATAGGCTACCCGGACAGGGGACCCCTTGAAGCTTTCTTT. Residues: CASSIGYPDRGPLEAFF. The rearrangement joins TRBV19 to TRBJ1-1, with 9 bases identical to TRBD1. V lost 1 base to trimming and J lost 7 bases; unmatched junction nucleotides: 13. The CDR3 extends over 17 amino acids. Looked up from germline, CDR1 is LNHDA and CDR2 is SQIVND (reference sequence).

The J gene is TRBJ2-7, the V gene TRBV18; perhaps D is TRBD1 or TRBD2 (5 bases each). The V gene's germline CDR1 is KGHSH and CDR2 LQKENI. V was cut by 3 bases and J by 2 bases, with 11 bases left in between. This CDR3 is built from 14 residues. CDR3 nucleotides: TGTGCCAGCTCACCCCCCGGGACCCCCTACGAGCAGTACTTC. This encodes CASSPPGTPYEQYF.